The TCR beta chain under discussion was sequenced for a study of T cell responses to AZD1222 COVID-19 vaccine. Findings and limits, study-wide: White British people made up most donors, females outnumbered males, and clonal diversity was possibly underestimated. CD4 TCRs linked to vaccination spanned spike, dominating at 160-218 and 743-854. Vaccination with two AZD1222 doses was followed by a rise in Spike-specific TCR breadth and depth.

Generated by immunoSEQ multiplex PCR, the TCRdb table keeps only in-frame clones and is missing some. The table includes around 200,000 clones, more than 75% detected once. For this clone: Its antigen is not known.

CDR3 length: 16 residues. In germline, CDR1 is LNHDA, CDR2 SQIVND (reference sequence). Trimming cost V 5 bases and J 2 bases; bases outside gene matches: 3. This material consisted of peripheral blood, taken on day 0 of AZD1222 vaccination. The sequence derives from an adult in good health. V gene TRBV19 combines with J gene TRBJ1-4; TRBD1 aligns across 12 bases. CDR3 coding DNA: TGTGCCAGTAGTTTGGGACAGGGGGCGACTAATGAAAAACTGTTTTTT. Translated, it gives CASSLGQGATNEKLFF.